The 10 T cell receptor beta chains below all came from one sample that was sequenced in a study of shared clonotypes between healthy human individuals. Sequencing used immunoSEQ multiplex PCR; TCRdb keeps in-frame clones, though not all of them. The top ten clones hold 10% to 15% of a sample with about 490,000 clones, 70% to 80% of them seen once. The sample comprised PBMCs. Receptor source: a woman aged 40 to 50 in good health. Some clones in this sample may be carry-over from other donors' samples.

The chain is built from TRBV10-3 and TRBJ1-5; D unresolved. Per germline, CDR1 ENHRY and CDR2 SYGVKD. Between the trimmed V and J ends, which lost 3 bases and 6 bases, there was a span of 21 bases. The CDR3 extends over 17 amino acids. The CDR3 protein is CAISDAPKSGPSQPQHF. The CDR3 DNA reads as TGTGCCATCAGTGACGCCCCAAAAAGTGGGCCCAGTCAGCCCCAGCATTTT.

About this clone itself: A much bigger clone sits one base away, suggesting this may be a read error. V and J are TRBV5-6 and TRBJ2-2; 11 bases agree with TRBD1. The J segment lost 4 bases and the V segment lost 6 bases, leaving 11 bases of the junction unmatched. CDR1 and CDR2 (germline): SGHDT, YYEEEE. The CDR3 extends over 17 amino acids. The CDR3 is CASTFLTGTGGTGELFF. In DNA form, the CDR3 reads TGTGCCAGCACCTTCCTGACCGGGACAGGGGGCACCGGGGAGCTGTTTTTT. The full variable domain, with the rest looked up from reference TRBV5-6 and TRBJ2-2, is DAGVTQSPTHLIKTRGQQVTLRCSPKSGHDTVSWYQQALGQGPQFIFQYYEEEERQRGNFPDRFSGHQFPNYSSELNVNALLLGDSALYLCASTFLTGTGGTGELFFGEGSRLTVL.

This clone occurred a few times. V is TRBV28 and J is TRBJ1-2, with D maybe TRBD1 (6 bases). The ends were cut back, 6 bases at V and 4 bases at J, with 18 bases in the middle. CDR1 and CDR2 from the germline V gene are MDHEN and SYDVKM. This CDR3 spans 15 amino acids. CDR3 amino acids: CASSYTGFRPYGYTF. DNA of the CDR3: TGTGCCAGCAGCTACACAGGGTTTCGTCCCTATGGCTACACCTTC.

This sequence joins TRBV6-5 and TRBJ2-7; maybe TRBD1 (6 bases). From germline, CDR1 is MNHEY and CDR2 SVGAGI. Deletions cut 0 bases from V and 7 bases from J, with 16 bases between. The CDR3 spans 15 residues. The CDR3 region is CASSYSGTRNVEQYF. Written as DNA, the CDR3 is TGTGCCAGCAGTTACTCTGGGACAAGGAACGTGGAGCAGTACTTC.

This chain connects TRBV5-1 to TRBJ1-6; D is unclear. CDR1 SGHRS and CDR2 YFSETQ come from the germline V gene. The V end was cut by 4 bases, the J end by 7 bases, with 12 bases between. This CDR3 spans 14 amino acids. In DNA, the CDR3 is TGCGCCAGCAGCCTAGTGGCAGCCAATTCACCCCTCCACTTT. Translated: CASSLVAANSPLHF.

This clone has just a few counts. The chain is built from TRBV29-1 and TRBJ1-2; D gene ambiguous. The germline V gene has CDR1 SQVTM and CDR2 ANQGSEA. CDR3 length equals 12 residues. V lost 4 bases to trimming and J lost 4 bases, with 10 bases between them. The CDR3 region has the DNA TGCAGCGTTGTATCCGGTACCTATGGCTACACCTTC. Amino acids: CSVVSGTYGYTF.

This clone was observed once. CDR3 in DNA: TGTGCCAGCAGTTTATCGTCGCGGGGCGATAGCAATCAGCCCCAGCATTTT. Amino acid sequence: CASSLSSRGDSNQPQHF. This chain links TRBV27 with TRBJ1-5; perhaps TRBD1 as D (5 bases). Trimming pared 0 bases from V and 0 bases from J, leaving 12 bases between. Germline CDR1 is MNHEY and CDR2 is SMNVEV (reference sequence). The CDR3 consists of 17 residues.

Comment on this clone: Other DNA sequences in this sample translate to the same CDR3. V and J are TRBV7-2 and TRBJ1-3, with D possibly matching TRBD1 (6 bases). V gave up 0 bases and J gave up 7 bases, with 10 bases separating them. Germline CDR1 reads SGHTA; CDR2 reads FQGNSA. The CDR3 has 14 residues. The CDR3 bases are TGTGCCAGCAGCTTAGCCGGAACAGGGAACACCATATATTTT. This codes for CASSLAGTGNTIYF. The full variable domain, in which reference TRBV7-2 and TRBJ1-3 provide the parts outside the CDR3, is GAGVSQSPSNKVTEKGKDVELRCDPISGHTALYWYRQSLGQGLEFLIYFQGNSAPDKSGLPSDRFSAERTGGSVSTLTIQRTQQEDSAVYLCASSLAGTGNTIYFGEGSWLTVV.

The chain recombines TRBV20-1 with TRBJ2-7; D is unresolved. The CDR3 runs 11 residues. Germline V gene sequence: CDR1 DFQATT, CDR2 SNEGSKA (reference sequence). V gave up 6 bases and J gave up 0 bases, with 6 bases separating them. The CDR3 protein is CSAQFSYEQYF. The DNA for the CDR3 is TGCAGTGCACAGTTCTCCTACGAGCAGTACTTC.

V and J are TRBV19 and TRBJ2-7; 7 bases map to TRBD1. Germline V lookup: CDR1 LNHDA, CDR2 SQIVND (reference sequence). J lost 5 bases, V lost 5 bases, and 9 bases had no gene match. The CDR3 sequence is 14 residues long. The chain's CDR3 is CASSLQQGYHEQYF. CDR3 DNA sequence: TGTGCCAGTAGTCTACAACAGGGGTACCACGAGCAGTACTTC.